This TCR beta chain originates from a study of identical twins (dated by TCRdb to about 2016). Broadly, across the study: The study deep-sequenced TCR alpha and beta repertoires from monozygotic twins, unrelated adults of various ages and cord blood to test whether fetal clonotypes persist. Replicate twin experiments were performed at different times using different library preparation protocols to rule out contamination. The paper's findings and limits, for the study overall: A weaker excess of twin sharing was found in beta out-of-frame sequences because the signal-to-noise ratio was lowered by fewer shared sequences. Conclusions relied on cross-sectional statistical analysis, since the same donors could not be followed over many years. Compared with coincidental sharing between unrelated individuals, out-of-frame TCR alpha sequences shared between twins had an excess of sequences with low generation probability. Fewer insertions were carried by abundant cord blood beta clonotypes; a weaker similar trend was observed in young adult naive repertoires, while no such trend was observed in memory repertoires. Recombination models systematically underestimated out-of-frame TCR alpha sharing in monozygotic twins but agreed with sharing between unrelated individuals. Invariant T cells such as MAIT and iNKT could partly confound zero-insertion analyses, though diverse VJ usage argued against this for most clonotypes.

This clonotype was recorded a few times. Its antigen specificity is not known. No base quality values were provided; no much bigger clone lies one nucleotide off. Every donor was a healthy Caucasian. Three pairs of female monozygotic twins, all aged about 18 to 30 years, were included in the twin cohort. The RNA used for TCR libraries was isolated from peripheral blood mononuclear cells. The germline V gene supplies CDR1 SGHVS and CDR2 FQNEAQ. V is reduced by 5 bases and J by 5 bases, leaving a spacing of 13 bases between them. The CDR3 holds 14 amino acids from the cysteine to the phenylalanine. Only the CDR3 DNA is retained, 42 bases long and in frame from the first base. Libraries were built with 5' RACE. Sequencing used an Illumina HiSeq 2000. Template switching added a universal primer binding site, and the final cDNA carried a unique molecular identifier that allowed TCR cDNA molecules to be counted accurately. First-strand cDNA for TCR alpha and beta chains was synthesized from specific primers in the conserved constant-segment region. Each cDNA library was double barcoded, with a SMART-Mk sample barcode plus Illumina barcodes, to control for contamination. Two successive PCR steps introduced TruSeq adapter sequences along with Illumina sample barcodes. TCR alpha and beta cDNA libraries were sequenced on the Illumina HiSeq platform with custom primers. The study's processing was this. MiGEC processed the raw reads to extract unique molecular identifiers, while MiXCR was used to determine the CDR3 positions. Recombination models were inferred per individual with the repgenHMM and IGoR tools using an EM algorithm. Shared clonotype analysis was performed with the tcR package in R, normalizing sharing by the product of cloneset sizes. Out-of-frame nonproductive sequences were analyzed to study raw recombination free of thymic and clonal selection effects. TCRdb reworked the public reads: Q25 trimming with fastp, MiXCR clone assembly, productive beta chains retained. Each CDR3 protein gets just one entry, which takes the most common genes and DNA from the rows behind it. The V and J calls were not made by the authors but by TCRdb's processing. Counted in this sample were approximately 700,000 distinct CDR3 sequences; over 15% of them appeared once. The ten largest account for around 12% of the sample.

Separately, the same data were catalogued under a study of T cells expressing NK-cell markers. The second study, in turn, reports: Eight or nine donors provided sorted CD3+CD56+NKG2C+, CD3+CD56+NKG2C- and CD3+CD56-NKG2C+ T-cell subsets, whose TCR beta-chain repertoires were profiled. Among the eight sequenced donors, seven were HCMV-seropositive and one was HCMV-seronegative. In several experiments an anti-gammadeltaTCR antibody was added to restrict sorting to alphabetaTCR-expressing T cells. In 6 or 7 donors, the dominant CD3+CD56+NKG2C+ clonotypes ranked among the top 10 CD8+ clonotypes, making up about 1.0-7.0% of CD8+ T cells. Those dominant clonotypes were again the most abundant among CD3+CD56-NKG2C+ cells in four donors, at about 25-65%. Whether the expanded NKG2C-expressing T cell clones were specific for HCMV antigens remained unclear. The eight sequenced donors were randomly selected healthy volunteers, three men and five women. HCMV serostatus was determined by detecting HCMV-specific IgG in serum with a commercial ELISA kit. For roughly six donors, bulk peripheral blood T-cell repertoires were also sequenced from unsorted PBMC. MIGEC was used to demultiplex reads and group the reads by UMI, and MiTCR was used to assemble and quantify clonotypes. Only TCR cDNA sequences supported by at least two reads were kept to exclude erroneous sequences. The tcR package was used for downstream repertoire analysis, and clonotypes were matched between fractions using CDR3 nucleotide sequence together with V segment. Antigen specificity was annotated against VDJdb with VDJmatch, allowing one amino acid substitution in CDR3.

The sample consisted of PBMCs. The receptor's source is a woman younger than 30 in good health. Rearrangement joined TRBV7-8 to TRBJ1-5; TRBD1 might be the D gene, on 5 matching bases. This receptor carries the CDR3 CASSPGTADQPQHF. In nucleotide form, the sequence is TGTGCCAGCAGCCCGGGGACGGCGGATCAGCCCCAGCATTTT.